The 5 T cell receptor beta chains reported below all come from one sample, sequenced in a study. Treg sorting used a CD4+CD25+CD127-/low gate. TCRdb fed the 5' RACE reads into MiXCR, producing one record per CDR3 protein. Here the sample spans approximately 10,000 distinct CDR3 sequences, about a quarter being singletons. The material sequenced was Tregs sorted from blood. The source is a female donor with breast cancer.

CDR3 in amino acids: CASSHTGGLSTEAFF. CDR3 sequence (DNA): TGTGCCAGTAGCCATACAGGGGGGTTGAGCACTGAAGCTTTCTTT. The V gene is TRBV19, the J gene TRBJ1-1; 8 bases match TRBD1. Per the germline V gene, CDR1 is LNHDA and CDR2 is SQIVND (reference sequence). The V and J ends lost 6 bases and 4 bases, in that order; junction bases with no gene match: 10. The length of the CDR3 is 15 residues.

The chain joins TRBV5-1 to TRBJ2-7; possibly TRBD1 or TRBD2 for D (5 bases each). This CDR3 region has 15 residues. Germline CDR1 reads SGHRS; CDR2 reads YFSETQ. Trimming removed 0 bases from V and 0 bases from J, with 10 bases in between. This CDR3 is CASSLDPGSSYEQYF. DNA of the CDR3: TGCGCCAGCAGCTTGGATCCAGGGAGCTCCTACGAGCAGTACTTC.

This clonotype was seen at least ten times. The V and J genes are TRBV29-1 and TRBJ2-7; 9 nucleotides match TRBD1. V gave up 6 bases and J gave up 1 base; unmatched junction bases: 4. CDR3 length equals 13 residues. The germline gives CDR1 SQVTM, CDR2 ANQGSEA. The CDR3 DNA sequence: TGCAGCGTGGTAGACAGGGGGTCCTACGAGCAGTACTTC. Its translation: CSVVDRGSYEQYF.

The chain is built from TRBV10-1 and TRBJ2-5; no clear D. V lost 4 bases to trimming and J lost 7 bases, with 16 bases between them. This CDR3 is built from 14 residues. CDR1 WNHNN and CDR2 SYGVQD come from the germline V gene (reference sequence). The DNA for the CDR3 is TGCGCCAGCAGTGCCAACGGAAGAGGTGGGACCCAGTACTTC. It specifies CASSANGRGGTQYF.

This clonotype ranks as medium-sized (0.01 to 0.1%). The chain joins TRBV5-1 to TRBJ2-6; D gene uncertain. The germline CDR1 and CDR2 sequences are SGHRS and YFSETQ. The CDR3 totals 17 residues. V was clipped by 4 bases and J by 0 bases, with 14 bases between them. CDR3 sequence reads: CASSTQPISSGANVLTF. The CDR3 bases are TGCGCCAGCAGCACCCAACCCATCAGCTCTGGGGCCAACGTCCTGACTTTC.